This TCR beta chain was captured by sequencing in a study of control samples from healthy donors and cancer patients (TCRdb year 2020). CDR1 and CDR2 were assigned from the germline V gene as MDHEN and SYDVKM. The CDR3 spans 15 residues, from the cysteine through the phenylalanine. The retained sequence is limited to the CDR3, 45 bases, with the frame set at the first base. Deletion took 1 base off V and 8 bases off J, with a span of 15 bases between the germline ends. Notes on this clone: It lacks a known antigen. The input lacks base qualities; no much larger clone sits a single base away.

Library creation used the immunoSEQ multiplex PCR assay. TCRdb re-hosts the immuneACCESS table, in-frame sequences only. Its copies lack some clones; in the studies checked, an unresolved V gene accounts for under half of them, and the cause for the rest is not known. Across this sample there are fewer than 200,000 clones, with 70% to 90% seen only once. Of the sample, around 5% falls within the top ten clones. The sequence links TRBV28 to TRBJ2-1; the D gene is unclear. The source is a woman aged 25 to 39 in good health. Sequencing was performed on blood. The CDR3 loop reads CASSLLGTTVHEQFF. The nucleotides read TGTGCCAGCAGTTTATTAGGCACTACGGTCCATGAGCAGTTCTTC.